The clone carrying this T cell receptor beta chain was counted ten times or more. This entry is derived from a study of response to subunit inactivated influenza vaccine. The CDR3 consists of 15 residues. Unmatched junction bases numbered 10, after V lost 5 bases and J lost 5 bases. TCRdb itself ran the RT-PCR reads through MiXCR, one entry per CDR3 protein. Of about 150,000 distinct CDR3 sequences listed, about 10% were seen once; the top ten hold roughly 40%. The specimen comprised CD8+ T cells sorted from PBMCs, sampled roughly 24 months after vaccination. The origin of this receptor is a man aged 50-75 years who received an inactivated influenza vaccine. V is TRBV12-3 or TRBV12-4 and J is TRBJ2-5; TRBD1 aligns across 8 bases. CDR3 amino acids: CASSPEDRAGETQYF. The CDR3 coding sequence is TGTGCCAGCAGTCCGGAGGACAGGGCTGGGGAGACCCAGTACTTC.